This TCR beta chain was recorded in a study of monozygotic twins with inflammatory bowel disease (dated by TCRdb to the late 2010s). Describing the broader study: In total, around 28 monozygotic twin pairs made up the full study: 19 Danish pairs, all IBD-discordant, plus nine German pairs, of which four were IBD-concordant and five were IBD-discordant. Within discordant pairs, disease-associated traits were sought mainly by comparing IBD patients with their genetically identical healthy co-twins. Each individual had, on average, about 151 000 unique TCRalpha sequences and 181 000 unique TCRbeta sequences available for analysis.

Points on this clonotype: Its cognate antigen has yet to be identified.

Receptors were amplified or captured by 5' RACE. Preparation of each TCR library used 3,000 to 4,000 ng of total RNA. cDNA was synthesized with SMARTScribe reverse transcriptase in eight separate reactions per sample. During cDNA synthesis, template switching was used to introduce unique molecular identifiers that contained a 6-nucleotide sample barcode. TCRalpha and TCRbeta cDNA was amplified by two nested PCRs of approximately 17 and 9 cycles, with bead purification after each PCR. Before amplification, the cDNA was treated with uracil DNA-glycosylase and purified using the QIAquick PCR purification kit. The second PCR added Illumina TruSeq-compatible adapters along with sample-specific barcodes. TapeStation and Qubit were used to check library quality and concentration, and 4.5 to 6 ng of each library was pooled. Sequencing of the pooled libraries was done on an Illumina HiSeq2500 single-index Rapid Run using custom sequencing primers and 2 x 100 bp reads. In the source study's methods: MiGEC version 1.2.6 was used for UMI-based consensus assembly, which corrected PCR and sequencing errors. MiXCR version 2.1.1 handled V(D)J alignment, clonotype assembly and CDR3 extraction. Gene usage, clonotype sharing and MAIT/NKT TCR abundance were normalised by analysing the top 1000, 10 000 and 20 000 clonotypes per sample. Diversity was computed as the inverse Simpson index with the vegan R package after downsampling to 27 000 UMIs. Paired Mann-Whitney U tests on discordant twin pairs were used, with Benjamini-Hochberg multiple-testing correction. TCRdb reprocessed the reads into one record per CDR3 protein sequence, lacking DNA. TCRdb, rather than the study authors, made the V and J calls. The table of this sample itemizes 350,000 to 500,000 distinct CDR3 sequences. The top ten clones comprise 2% to 2.5% of the sample.

From its cysteine to its phenylalanine, the CDR3 spans 16 amino acids. The record lacks a DNA sequence. As encoded in the germline V gene, CDR1 is SGHTA while CDR2 is FQGNSA. A roughly 2.4 ml peripheral blood sample was drawn into PAXgene tubes per donor and stored at -80°C. Total RNA was isolated from whole blood with the PAXgene blood miRNA kit on an automated QIAcube, without T cell sorting. Peripheral blood from monozygotic twin pairs who were concordant or discordant for inflammatory bowel disease underwent deep TCRalpha and TCRbeta repertoire profiling using unique molecular barcoding. Smoking habits were recorded for all twin pairs, and individuals were classified as current, former or never smokers. The paper's findings and limits, for the study overall: Distinction between different T cell subtypes could not be achieved in the analysis. Compared with healthy twins, IBD patients shared fewer clonotypes with other individuals, and the difference was most pronounced in patients with signs of disease activity. Repertoire similarity did not differ between concordant and discordant twins, possibly due to limited statistical power. Background noise and inter-individual variability may have been introduced into the repertoires by the differing immunosuppressive treatments among patients. IBD patients had lower TCRbeta repertoire diversity, measured by the inverse Simpson index, than their healthy co-twins. The results gave no support for a single strong signal or clonotype linked to IBD.

The chain is encoded by TRBV7-2 joined to TRBJ1-5. This TCR was recovered from a human donor with ulcerative colitis or Crohn's disease, or a healthy co-twin of an affected twin (not recorded which). Sample: blood. The CDR3 corresponds to CASSPRGGLSNQPQHF.